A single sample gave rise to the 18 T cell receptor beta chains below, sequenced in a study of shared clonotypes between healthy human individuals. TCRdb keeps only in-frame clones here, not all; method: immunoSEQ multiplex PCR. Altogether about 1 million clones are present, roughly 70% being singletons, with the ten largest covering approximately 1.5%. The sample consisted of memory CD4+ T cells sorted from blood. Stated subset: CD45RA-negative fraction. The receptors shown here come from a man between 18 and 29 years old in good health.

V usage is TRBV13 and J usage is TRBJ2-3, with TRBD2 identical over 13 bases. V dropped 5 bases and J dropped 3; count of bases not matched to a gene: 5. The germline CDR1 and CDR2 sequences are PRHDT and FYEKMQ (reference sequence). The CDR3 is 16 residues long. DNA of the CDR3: TGTGCCAGCAGCACGCGACTAGCGGGAGGAACAGATACGCAGTATTTT. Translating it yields CASSTRLAGGTDTQYF.

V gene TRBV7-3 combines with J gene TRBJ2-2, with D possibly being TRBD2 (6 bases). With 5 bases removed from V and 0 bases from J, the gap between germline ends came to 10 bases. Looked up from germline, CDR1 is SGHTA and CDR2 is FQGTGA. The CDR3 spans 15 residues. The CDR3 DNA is TGTGCCAGCAGCCCACTAGCCCCGAACACCGGGGAGCTGTTTTTT. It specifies CASSPLAPNTGELFF.

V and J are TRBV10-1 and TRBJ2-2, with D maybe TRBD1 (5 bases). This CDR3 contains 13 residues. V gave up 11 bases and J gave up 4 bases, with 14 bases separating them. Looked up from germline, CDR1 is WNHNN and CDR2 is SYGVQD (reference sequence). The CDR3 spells CASRSGPTGELFF. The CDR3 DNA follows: TGCGCCTCCCGGTCAGGGCCCACCGGGGAGCTGTTTTTT.

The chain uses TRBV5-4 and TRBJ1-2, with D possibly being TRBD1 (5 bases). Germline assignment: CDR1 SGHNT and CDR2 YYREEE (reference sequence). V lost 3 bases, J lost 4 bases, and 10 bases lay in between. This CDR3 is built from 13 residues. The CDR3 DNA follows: TGTGCCAGCAGCTGGCAGGGACTCTATGGCTACACCTTC. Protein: CASSWQGLYGYTF.

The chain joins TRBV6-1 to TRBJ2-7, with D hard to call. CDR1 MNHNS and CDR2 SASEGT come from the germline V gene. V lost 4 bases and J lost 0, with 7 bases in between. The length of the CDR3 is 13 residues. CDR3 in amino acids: CASSVGDSYEQYF. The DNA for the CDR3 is TGTGCCAGCAGTGTCGGCGACTCCTACGAGCAGTACTTC.

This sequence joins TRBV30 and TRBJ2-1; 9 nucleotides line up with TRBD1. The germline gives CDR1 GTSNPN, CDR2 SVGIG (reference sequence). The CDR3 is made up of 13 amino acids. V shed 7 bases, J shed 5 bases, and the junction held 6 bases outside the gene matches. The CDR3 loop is CAYGTGPNNEQFF. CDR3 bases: TGTGCCTATGGGACAGGGCCCAACAATGAGCAGTTCTTC.

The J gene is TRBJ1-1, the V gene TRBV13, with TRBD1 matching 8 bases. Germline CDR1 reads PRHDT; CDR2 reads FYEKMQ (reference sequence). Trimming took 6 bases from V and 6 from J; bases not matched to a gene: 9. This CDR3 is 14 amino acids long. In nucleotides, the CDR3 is TGTGCCAGCAGTCTAGGACAGGGTTTCCCTGAAGCTTTCTTT. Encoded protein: CASSLGQGFPEAFF. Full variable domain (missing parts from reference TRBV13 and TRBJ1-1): AAGVIQSPRHLIKEKRETATLKCYPIPRHDTVYWYQQGPGQDPQFLISFYEKMQSDKGSIPDRFSAQQFSDYHSELNMSSLELGDSALYFCASSLGQGFPEAFFGQGTRLTVV.

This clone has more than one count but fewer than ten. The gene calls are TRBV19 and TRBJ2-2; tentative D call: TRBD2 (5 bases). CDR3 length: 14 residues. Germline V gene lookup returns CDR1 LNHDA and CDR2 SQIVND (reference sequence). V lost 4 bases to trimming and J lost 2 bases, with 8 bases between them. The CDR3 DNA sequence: TGTGCCAGTAGTACGGGGTTTAACACCGGGGAGCTGTTTTTT. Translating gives CASSTGFNTGELFF. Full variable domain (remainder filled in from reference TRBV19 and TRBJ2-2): DGGITQSPKYLFRKEGQNVTLSCEQNLNHDAMYWYRQDPGQGLRLIYYSQIVNDFQKGDIAEGYSVSREKKESFPLTVTSAQKNPTAFYLCASSTGFNTGELFFGEGSRLTVL.

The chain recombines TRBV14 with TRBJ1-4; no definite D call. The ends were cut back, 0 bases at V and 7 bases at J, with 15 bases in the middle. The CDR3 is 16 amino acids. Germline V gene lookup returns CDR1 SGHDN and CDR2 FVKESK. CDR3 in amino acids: CASSQESAFWGEKLFF. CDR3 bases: TGTGCCAGCAGCCAAGAATCTGCGTTCTGGGGTGAAAAACTGTTTTTT.

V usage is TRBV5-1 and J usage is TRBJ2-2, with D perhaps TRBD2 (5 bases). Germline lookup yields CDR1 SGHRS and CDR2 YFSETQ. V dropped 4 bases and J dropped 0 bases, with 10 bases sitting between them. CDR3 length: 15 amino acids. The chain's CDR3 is CASSESGANTGELFF. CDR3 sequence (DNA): TGCGCCAGCAGCGAATCCGGGGCGAACACCGGGGAGCTGTTTTTT.

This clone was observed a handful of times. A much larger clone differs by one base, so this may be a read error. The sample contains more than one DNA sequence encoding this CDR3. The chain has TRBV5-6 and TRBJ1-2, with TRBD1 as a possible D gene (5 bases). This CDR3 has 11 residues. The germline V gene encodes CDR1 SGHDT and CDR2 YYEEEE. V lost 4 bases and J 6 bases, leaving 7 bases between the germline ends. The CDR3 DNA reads TGTGCCAGCAGCCTCAGGGATGGCTACACCTTC. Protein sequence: CASSLRDGYTF.

The CDR3 DNA reads TGTGCCAGCAGCTTATTAGTACAATCAGGGACGCGCAATGAGCAGTTCTTC. Its translation: CASSLLVQSGTRNEQFF. This chain uses TRBV7-9 with TRBJ2-1; either TRBD1 or TRBD2 may supply D (5 bases each). Trimming removed 2 bases from V and 6 bases from J, with 20 bases in between. This CDR3 spans 17 amino acids. CDR1 is SEHNR and CDR2 is FQNEAQ in the germline V gene (reference sequence).

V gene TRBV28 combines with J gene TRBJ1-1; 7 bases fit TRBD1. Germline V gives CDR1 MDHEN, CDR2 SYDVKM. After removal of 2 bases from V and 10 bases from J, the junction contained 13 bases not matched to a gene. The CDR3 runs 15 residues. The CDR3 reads CASSLKNLGQAAAFF. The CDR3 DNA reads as TGTGCCAGCAGTTTAAAGAACCTCGGACAGGCGGCAGCTTTCTTT.

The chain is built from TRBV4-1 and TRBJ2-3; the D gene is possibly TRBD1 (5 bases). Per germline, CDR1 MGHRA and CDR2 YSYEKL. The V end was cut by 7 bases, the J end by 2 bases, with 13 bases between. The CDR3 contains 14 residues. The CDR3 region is CASTIQAFTDTQYF. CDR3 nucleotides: TGCGCCAGCACCATACAGGCTTTCACAGATACGCAGTATTTT.

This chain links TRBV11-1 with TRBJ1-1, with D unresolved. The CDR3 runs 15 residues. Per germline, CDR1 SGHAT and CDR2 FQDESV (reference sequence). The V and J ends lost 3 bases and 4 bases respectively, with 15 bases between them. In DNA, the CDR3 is TGTGCCAGCAGCTTGGACCGGACGGGCGGCACTGAAGCTTTCTTT. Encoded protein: CASSLDRTGGTEAFF. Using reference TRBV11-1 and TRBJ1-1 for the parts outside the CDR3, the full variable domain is EAEVAQSPRYKITEKSQAVAFWCDPISGHATLYWYRQILGQGPELLVQFQDESVVDDSQLPKDRFSAERLKGVDSTLKIQPAELGDSAMYLCASSLDRTGGTEAFFGQGTRLTVV.

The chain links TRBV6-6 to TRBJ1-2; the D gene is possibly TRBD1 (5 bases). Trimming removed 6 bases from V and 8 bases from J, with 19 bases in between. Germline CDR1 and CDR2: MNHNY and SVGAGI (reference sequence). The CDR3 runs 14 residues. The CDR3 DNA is TGTGCCAGCAGCCGCAGGGCTATGTCCTTCGGCTACACCTTC. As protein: CASSRRAMSFGYTF.

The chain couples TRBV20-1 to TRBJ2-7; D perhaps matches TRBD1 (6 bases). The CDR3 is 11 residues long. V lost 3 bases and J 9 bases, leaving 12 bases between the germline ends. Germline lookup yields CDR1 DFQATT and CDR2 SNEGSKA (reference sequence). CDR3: CSARDVTGQYF. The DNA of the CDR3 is TGCAGTGCTAGGGATGTGACAGGGCAGTACTTC.

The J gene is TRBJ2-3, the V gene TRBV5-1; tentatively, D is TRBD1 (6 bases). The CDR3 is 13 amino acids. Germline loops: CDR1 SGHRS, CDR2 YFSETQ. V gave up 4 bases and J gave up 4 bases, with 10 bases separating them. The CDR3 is CASSRDKADTQYF. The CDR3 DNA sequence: TGCGCCAGCAGCCGGGACAAAGCAGATACGCAGTATTTT.